The 29 T cell receptor beta chains listed next were all sequenced from one sample in a study of Tregs in tolerant kidney transplant recipients. The repertoire was sequenced with immunoSEQ multiplex PCR; TCRdb's copy has only in-frame clones and lacks some. The sample consists of approximately 98,000 clones, almost 90% of them appearing once. The material was CD4+ T cells from blood, obtained before the transplant. These receptors were obtained from a human donor who received a combined kidney and bone marrow transplant.

The chain recombines TRBV19 with TRBJ1-1; no reliable D call. CDR1 is LNHDA, CDR2 SQIVND, per germline (reference sequence). This CDR3 comprises 15 residues. V was cut by 3 bases and J by 0 bases, with 11 bases left in between. The DNA of the CDR3 is TGTGCCAGTAGTATTTCGAACTTAATGAACACTGAAGCTTTCTTT. Residues: CASSISNLMNTEAFF.

The chain joins TRBV7-6 to TRBJ2-2; perhaps TRBD2 as D (6 bases). There are 15 residues in the CDR3. V lost 10 bases and J lost 2, with 17 bases in between. Germline CDR1 reads SGHVS; CDR2 reads FNYEAQ. CDR3 sequence reads: CATLPGTANTGELFF. CDR3 in DNA: TGTGCCACACTCCCCGGGACTGCTAACACCGGGGAGCTGTTTTTT. Full variable domain (rest looked up from reference TRBV7-6 and TRBJ2-2): GAGVSQSPRYKVTKRGQDVALRCDPISGHVSLYWYRQALGQGPEFLTYFNYEAQQDKSGLPNDRFSAERPEGSISTLTIQRTEQRDSAMYRCATLPGTANTGELFFGEGSRLTVL.

The chain couples TRBV5-8 to TRBJ1-1; possible D gene TRBD1, 5 bases. The germline gives CDR1 SGHTS, CDR2 YDEGEE. This CDR3 comprises 14 residues. The V and J ends lost 4 bases and 6 bases respectively, with 16 bases between them. The CDR3 loop is CASSPVGGVPEAFF. In DNA, the CDR3 is TGTGCCAGCAGCCCGGTCGGGGGGGTACCTGAAGCTTTCTTT. Full variable domain (missing parts from reference TRBV5-8 and TRBJ1-1): EAGVTQSPTHLIKTRGQQATLRCSPISGHTSVYWYQQALGLGLQFLLWYDEGEERNRGNFPPRFSGRQFPNYSSELNVNALELEDSALYLCASSPVGGVPEAFFGQGTRLTVV.

This clone was counted a single time. The gene calls are TRBV6-1 and TRBJ1-4; 9 nucleotides align to TRBD1. CDR1 and CDR2 (germline): MNHNS, SASEGT. The V and J ends lost 3 bases and 6 bases, in that order; junction bases with no gene match: 2. This CDR3 has 14 residues. The DNA of the CDR3 is TGTGCCAGCAGTGACCGGGACAGGGATGAAAAACTGTTTTTT. Amino acids: CASSDRDRDEKLFF.

This clone occurred a few times. The rearrangement uses TRBV5-5 and TRBJ2-7; no clear D. CDR3 length equals 16 residues. Trimming removed 0 bases from V and 0 bases from J, with 13 bases in between. Per the germline V gene, CDR1 is SGHKS and CDR2 is YYEKEE (reference sequence). The CDR3 loop is CASSLGVAHGSYEQYF. The CDR3 bases are TGTGCCAGCAGCTTGGGGGTAGCACACGGCTCCTACGAGCAGTACTTC.

The gene calls are TRBV9 and TRBJ2-2; tentatively, D is TRBD1 (5 bases). V was cut by 4 bases and J by 0 bases, with 19 bases left in between. Germline values: CDR1 SGDLS, CDR2 YYNGEE. The CDR3 loop spans 18 amino acids. CDR3 sequence: CASSPKALRQTNTGELFF. The DNA for the CDR3 is TGTGCCAGCAGCCCTAAGGCCCTTAGACAGACGAACACCGGGGAGCTGTTTTTT.

This clone was observed a few times. The rearrangement links TRBV29-1 to TRBJ1-2, with D perhaps matching TRBD1 (5 bases). Germline V CDR1 and CDR2: SQVTM, ANQGSEA. V lost 4 bases and J lost 4, with 7 bases in between. The CDR3 is made up of 11 amino acids. The chain's CDR3 is CSVGTPYGYTF. CDR3 coding DNA: TGCAGCGTTGGGACACCCTATGGCTACACCTTC.

The rearrangement links TRBV11-2 to TRBJ2-2; D unclear. This CDR3 has 14 amino acids. CDR1 is SGHAT and CDR2 is FQNNGV in the germline V gene. V was cut by 2 bases and J by 6 bases, with 10 bases left in between. CDR3 sequence reads: CASSLSPEAGELFF. DNA for the CDR3: TGTGCCAGCAGCTTAAGCCCCGAAGCCGGGGAGCTGTTTTTT.

J is TRBJ2-3 and V is TRBV10-3; 13 bases align to TRBD2. The CDR3 contains 16 residues. J was trimmed by 5 bases and V by 3 bases; bases with no gene match: 5. In germline, CDR1 is ENHRY, CDR2 SYGVKD. This chain's CDR3 is CAISDTSGGAGDTQYF. CDR3 bases: TGTGCCATCAGTGATACTAGCGGGGGGGCAGGAGATACGCAGTATTTT.

This chain links TRBV6-4 with TRBJ2-5; 11 bases align to TRBD2. Germline CDR1 and CDR2: MRHNA and SNTAGT. CDR3 length: 15 residues. V was clipped by 5 bases and J by 4 bases; unmatched bases: 6. Here the CDR3 reads CASSPGLAGSETQYF. The CDR3 region has the DNA TGTGCCAGCAGTCCCGGACTAGCGGGTTCAGAGACCCAGTACTTC.

A remark on this clone: Different DNA sequences within this sample yield the same CDR3. The CDR3 loop is CASSQDLADTQYF. The CDR3 region has the DNA TGTGCCAGCAGCCAAGATTTGGCCGATACGCAGTATTTT. The rearrangement joins TRBV14 to TRBJ2-3; D ambiguous. There are 13 residues in the CDR3. The V end lost 0 bases, the J end lost 6 bases, and 7 bases lay between the germline ends. Looked up from germline, CDR1 is SGHDN and CDR2 is FVKESK.

V is TRBV28 and J is TRBJ2-7, with TRBD2 as a possible D gene (6 bases). The CDR3 sequence is 12 residues long. The V gene's germline CDR1 is MDHEN and CDR2 SYDVKM. CDR3 region: CAGAGTSSEQYF. The CDR3 DNA is TGTGCTGGGGCGGGGACCTCTAGCGAGCAGTACTTC.

The rearrangement uses TRBV12-2 and TRBJ1-1; the DNA was not compared with TRBD1, the D call given in the table. TRBV12-2 is tagged as a pseudogene. The CDR3 is made up of 14 amino acids. CDR3 region: CASRLDSPESEAFF. CDR3 nucleotides: TGTGCAAGTCGCCTCGACAGCCCAGAGTCTGAAGCTTTCTTT.

The chain recombines TRBV28 with TRBJ1-5; 9 bases match TRBD1. CDR3 length: 24 amino acids. Germline CDR1 and CDR2: MDHEN and SYDVKM. V lost 3 bases to trimming and J lost 0 bases; unmatched junction nucleotides: 27. CDR3 coding DNA: TGTGCCAGCAGTTTGGACCTCGCCGACTACCGCCCGAATGGGGACAGGGATAGCAATCAGCCCCAGCATTTT. It codes for CASSLDLADYRPNGDRDSNQPQHF.

The chain carries TRBV2 and TRBJ1-5; D is possibly TRBD1 (6 bases). CDR3 length: 13 residues. V was pared by 11 bases and J by 6 bases, with 17 bases between. Germline V gene data show CDR1 as SNHLY and CDR2 as FYNNEI. CDR3 nucleotide sequence: TGTGCCCCCCCTCACAGGGCCCCTCAGCCCCAGCATTTT. The encoded protein is CAPPHRAPQPQHF.

The chain couples TRBV28 to TRBJ1-2, with a possible D match to TRBD1 (6 bases). In germline, CDR1 is MDHEN, CDR2 SYDVKM. V was trimmed by 5 bases and J by 2 bases, leaving 12 bases between them. The CDR3 has 14 amino acids. CDR3 amino acids: CASSQPTGNYGYTF. CDR3 bases: TGTGCCAGCAGTCAACCAACAGGGAACTATGGCTACACCTTC.

This chain connects TRBV27 to TRBJ2-7; 7 bases match TRBD1. The length of the CDR3 is 14 residues. The trim removed 6 bases at V and 0 bases at J, leaving 5 bases unmatched. Germline-derived CDR1 and CDR2 are MNHEY and SMNVEV (reference sequence). The CDR3 loop is CASRRRDSSYEQYF. CDR3 DNA: TGTGCCAGCAGGAGAAGGGACAGCTCCTACGAGCAGTACTTC.

The V gene is TRBV29-1, the J gene TRBJ2-5, with 7 bases identical to TRBD1. The CDR3 runs 14 residues. Unmatched junction bases numbered 5, after V lost 2 bases and J lost 2 bases. Germline-derived CDR1 and CDR2 are SQVTM and ANQGSEA. DNA of the CDR3: TGCAGCGTTGAAAGGGGGCAAATTCAAGAGACCCAGTACTTC. It is translated as CSVERGQIQETQYF.

The chain couples TRBV5-6 to TRBJ2-7; 7 bases agree with TRBD1. The CDR3 contains 14 residues. CDR1 SGHDT and CDR2 YYEEEE come from the germline V gene. V lost 0 bases and J lost 4; bases outside the gene matches: 4. The CDR3 protein is CASSLAGQKYEQYF. In nucleotides, the CDR3 is TGTGCCAGCAGCTTGGCGGGACAGAAATACGAGCAGTACTTC. Drawing the rest from reference TRBV5-6 and TRBJ2-7, the complete variable domain is DAGVTQSPTHLIKTRGQQVTLRCSPKSGHDTVSWYQQALGQGPQFIFQYYEEEERQRGNFPDRFSGHQFPNYSSELNVNALLLGDSALYLCASSLAGQKYEQYFGPGTRLTVT.

The chain combines TRBV6-5 with TRBJ2-4; D might be TRBD1 (5 bases). This CDR3 region has 14 residues. The V gene's germline CDR1 is MNHEY and CDR2 SVGAGI. The ends were cut back, 2 bases at V and 8 bases at J, with 13 bases in the middle. Written as DNA, the CDR3 is TGTGCCAGCAGTTACGGGGCAGGGCCGTACATTCAGTACTTC. It encodes CASSYGAGPYIQYF.

The chain joins TRBV2 to TRBJ2-7; 8 positions match TRBD2. The length of the CDR3 is 15 residues. CDR1 is SNHLY and CDR2 is FYNNEI in the germline V gene. V was clipped by 7 bases and J by 5 bases; unmatched bases: 13. CDR3 coding DNA: TGTGCCAGCACCGTCGGGGGGGGGAAAGGGGACGAGCAGTACTTC. Translated, it gives CASTVGGGKGDEQYF.

A few counts support this clone. J is TRBJ2-1 and V is TRBV7-9, with a weak D call TRBD2 (6 bases). Per the germline V gene, CDR1 is SEHNR and CDR2 is FQNEAQ (reference sequence). The length of the CDR3 is 15 residues. The V end was cut by 5 bases, the J end by 4 bases, with 15 bases between. The DNA of the CDR3 is TGTGCCAGCAGCCGCTTGGCGGGACCATACAATGAGCAGTTCTTC. This codes for CASSRLAGPYNEQFF.

The chain couples TRBV14 to TRBJ1-1; D call uncertain. The CDR3 loop spans 11 amino acids. CDR1 is SGHDN and CDR2 is FVKESK in the germline V gene. Trimming took 3 bases from V and 7 from J, leaving 6 bases between them. The CDR3 spells CASSHVNEAFF. The DNA for the CDR3 is TGTGCCAGCAGCCATGTCAATGAAGCTTTCTTT.

The chain joins TRBV5-1 to TRBJ1-3; TRBD1 aligns across 8 bases. Germline CDR1 SGHRS, CDR2 YFSETQ. This CDR3 has 16 amino acids. The V gene end was trimmed by 2 bases and the J gene end by 4 bases; junction bases not matched to a gene: 8. CDR3 coding DNA: TGCGCCAGCAGCTTAAAACCAGGGGGCGCAGGAAACACCATATATTTT. Protein: CASSLKPGGAGNTIYF.

The rearrangement links TRBV25-1 to TRBJ2-1; TRBD1 matches 7 bases. V shed 3 bases, J shed 2 bases, and the junction held 1 base outside the gene matches. Germline V CDR1 and CDR2: MGHDK, SYGVNS. There are 14 residues in the CDR3. CDR3 amino acids: CASSDDRAYNEQFF. DNA of the CDR3: TGTGCCAGCAGTGACGACAGGGCCTACAATGAGCAGTTCTTC.

CDR3 residues: CASSVRVRGRRVQYF. CDR3 nucleotides: TGTGCCAGCTCCGTCAGGGTAAGGGGGCGAAGGGTCCAGTACTTC. The chain combines TRBV21-1 with TRBJ2-7; the tabulated D call, TRBD1, remains unverified against the DNA. TRBV21-1 is designated a pseudogene. CDR3 length: 15 amino acids.

The chain has TRBV18 and TRBJ2-7; 10 nucleotides agree with TRBD1. V gave up 4 bases and J gave up 5 bases; unmatched junction bases: 5. Germline V gene data show CDR1 as KGHSH and CDR2 as LQKENI. This CDR3 contains 14 residues. This CDR3 reads CASSHRDRGHEQYF. In DNA form, the CDR3 reads TGTGCCAGCTCACACCGGGACAGGGGCCACGAGCAGTACTTC.

This clone was recorded only once. This chain's CDR3 is CASSRGTAYEQYF. In nucleotides, the CDR3 is TGCGCCAGCAGCCGCGGGACCGCATACGAGCAGTACTTC. The chain carries TRBV5-1 and TRBJ2-7; tentative D call: TRBD2 (6 bases). Germline lookup yields CDR1 SGHRS and CDR2 YFSETQ. CDR3 size: 13 residues. Trimming pared 4 bases from V and 4 bases from J, leaving 12 bases between.

V and J are TRBV2 and TRBJ1-5, with 10 nucleotides matching TRBD1. The ends lost 0 bases at V and 3 bases at J; junction bases unmatched: 2. This CDR3 spans 16 amino acids. Germline V lookup: CDR1 SNHLY, CDR2 FYNNEI. Written as DNA, the CDR3 is TGTGCCAGCAGTGAAGCCGGGACAGGGGTCAATCAGCCCCAGCATTTT. The encoded protein is CASSEAGTGVNQPQHF.